This T cell receptor (beta chain) was sequenced in a study of blood T cell repertoires in COVID-19. Per the original data handling: Estimated nucleated cell counts came from reference gene primer amplification. Profiling relied on immunoSEQ multiplex PCR, and the TCRdb table lists in-frame clones only, not all of them. The V and J calls and clone size come from that table; D and trimming were worked out from the DNA. The table has about 82,000 clones, around 88% seen once. The specimen sequenced was peripheral blood. The source of this sequence is an older woman with acute or convalescent COVID-19.

The chain's CDR3 is CASSSSTDYSPLHF. In DNA, the CDR3 is TGTGCCAGCAGCTCATCGACAGATTATTCACCCCTCCACTTT. The V call is TRBV5-4, the J call TRBJ1-6; possible D gene TRBD1, 5 bases. V was shortened by 3 bases and J by 8 bases, with 12 bases between the two germline ends. CDR1 is SGHNT, CDR2 YYREEE, per germline (reference sequence). This CDR3 region has 14 residues.